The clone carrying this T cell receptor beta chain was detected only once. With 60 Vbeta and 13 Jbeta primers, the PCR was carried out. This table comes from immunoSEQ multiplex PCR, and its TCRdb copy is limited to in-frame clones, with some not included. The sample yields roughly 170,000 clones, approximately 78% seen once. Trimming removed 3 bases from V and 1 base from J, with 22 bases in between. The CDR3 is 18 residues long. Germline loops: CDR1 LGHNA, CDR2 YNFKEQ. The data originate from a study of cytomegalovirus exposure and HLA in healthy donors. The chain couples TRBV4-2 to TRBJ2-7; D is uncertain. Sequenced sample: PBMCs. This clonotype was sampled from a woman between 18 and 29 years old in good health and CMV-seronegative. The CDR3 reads CASSQVRAWRQNSYEQYF. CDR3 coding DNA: TGTGCCAGCAGCCAGGTCAGAGCCTGGCGGCAGAATTCCTACGAGCAGTACTTC.